The next 31 T cell receptor beta chains were all read from a single sample in a study of CD8 T cells in ankylosing spondylitis. Study-wide results and caveats: Seemingly distinctive of ankylosing spondylitis blood was a TCR beta motif formed by eight highly homologous variants.

TCRdb re-called the 5' RACE reads with MiXCR, one entry per CDR3 protein. This table has under 250,000 distinct CDR3 sequences, approximately 7.3% appearing once. No antigen has been identified for these receptors. The sequenced sample consisted of blood, either unsorted or a sorted T cell fraction (not recorded which). The receptors derive from a male donor with ankylosing spondylitis.

J is TRBJ2-7 and V is TRBV5-6; D is perhaps TRBD1 (6 bases). The length of the CDR3 is 14 residues. Germline CDR1 reads SGHDT; CDR2 reads YYEEEE. V lost 4 bases, J lost 3 bases, and 14 bases lay in between. DNA for the CDR3: TGTGCCAGCAGCCCAATCGGGGACATCTACGAGCAGTACTTC. This translates into CASSPIGDIYEQYF.

The sample holds many counts of this clonotype. The rearrangement links TRBV7-2 to TRBJ2-1; possibly TRBD2 for D (6 bases). V was pared by 6 bases and J by 9 bases, with 18 bases between. The CDR3 covers 14 residues. Looked up from germline, CDR1 is SGHTA and CDR2 is FQGNSA. Here the CDR3 reads CASRGEAGWSEQFF. CDR3 DNA: TGTGCCAGCAGGGGAGAAGCGGGCTGGAGTGAGCAGTTCTTC.

This chain uses TRBV7-9 with TRBJ1-4, with D maybe TRBD1 (5 bases). Trimming removed 10 bases from V and 8 bases from J, with 17 bases in between. The CDR3 spans 13 residues. Germline lookup yields CDR1 SEHNR and CDR2 FQNEAQ (reference sequence). The CDR3 loop is CATGTFSYEKLFF. In DNA, the CDR3 is TGTGCCACTGGGACGTTCTCCTACGAAAAACTGTTTTTT. The whole variable domain, remainder taken from reference TRBV7-9 and TRBJ1-4, is DTGVSQNPRHKITKRGQNVTFRCDPISEHNRLYWYRQTLGQGPEFLTYFQNEAQLEKSRLLSDRFSAERPKGSFSTLEIQRTEQGDSAMYLCATGTFSYEKLFFGSGTQLSVL.

The chain joins TRBV12-5 to TRBJ2-7; 9 bases are shared with TRBD1. Per germline, CDR1 LGHNT and CDR2 FRNRAP. The ends lost 0 bases at V and 2 bases at J; junction bases unmatched: 5. This CDR3 region has 16 residues. Written as DNA, the CDR3 is TGTGCTAGTGGTTTGGTAGGGAGACAGGGGGCCTACGAGCAGTACTTC. Encoded protein: CASGLVGRQGAYEQYF.

This clonotype has a count of ten or more. The chain links TRBV6-2 or TRBV6-3 to TRBJ2-7; 10 nucleotides align to TRBD1. The CDR3 spans 14 residues. Germline V gene sequence: CDR1 MNHEY, CDR2 SVGEGT. V lost 10 bases and J lost 4; bases outside the gene matches: 10. CDR3 in amino acids: CAIALRTGGYEQYF. The CDR3 DNA reads as TGTGCCATCGCCCTCCGGACAGGGGGTTACGAGCAGTACTTC.

This clonotype was picked up many times. The genes are TRBV5-1 and TRBJ2-1; D possibly corresponds to TRBD2 (5 bases). This CDR3 contains 14 residues. V was cut by 0 bases and J by 9 bases, with 13 bases left in between. Germline lookup yields CDR1 SGHRS and CDR2 YFSETQ. CDR3 region: CASSLATGMGEQFF. The CDR3 bases are TGCGCCAGCAGCTTGGCCACGGGGATGGGTGAGCAGTTCTTC.

This clonotype was observed at least ten times. V is TRBV5-1 and J is TRBJ1-1, with unresolved D. Trimming removed 0 bases from V and 2 bases from J, with 8 bases in between. There are 14 residues in the CDR3. From germline, CDR1 is SGHRS and CDR2 YFSETQ. CDR3 nucleotides: TGCGCCAGCAGCTTGGCCGGCAGCAACACTGAAGCTTTCTTT. The encoded protein is CASSLAGSNTEAFF.

This clonotype was seen only a few times. V is TRBV2 and J is TRBJ1-1; no definite D call. From germline, CDR1 is SNHLY and CDR2 FYNNEI. Trimming removed 3 bases at V and 6 bases at J, with 11 bases between. The CDR3 length is 13 residues. The CDR3: CASSERRPSEAFF. The DNA of the CDR3 is TGTGCCAGCAGTGAGAGACGTCCATCTGAAGCTTTCTTT.

In its sample, this clonotype was seen many times. CDR3 coding DNA: TGTGCCAGCAGTCCCGACAGGGGGACTAACTATGGCTACACCTTC. Its translation: CASSPDRGTNYGYTF. The chain joins TRBV27 to TRBJ1-2, with 9 bases that match TRBD1. The germline CDR1 and CDR2 sequences are MNHEY and SMNVEV (reference sequence). Trimming at V came to 5 bases and at J to 0 bases, leaving 4 bases not matched to a gene. The CDR3 has 15 amino acids.

The table lists this clonotype with many counts. The gene calls are TRBV11-2 and TRBJ2-5; 9 nucleotides align to TRBD1. Germline CDR1 reads SGHAT; CDR2 reads FQNNGV. Unmatched junction bases numbered 5, after V lost 2 bases and J lost 4 bases. The CDR3 is 15 residues long. CDR3 bases: TGTGCCAGCAGCTTAATTCCGACAGGGGGAGAGACCCAGTACTTC. This codes for CASSLIPTGGETQYF.

This clonotype was seen at least ten times. This chain joins TRBV7-9 and TRBJ1-2; no definite D call. V was shortened by 1 base and J by 1 base, with 7 bases between the two germline ends. CDR1 and CDR2 (germline): SEHNR, FQNEAQ (reference sequence). There are 14 residues in the CDR3. This CDR3 reads CASSLGSLNYGYTF. The CDR3 nucleotides read TGTGCCAGCAGCTTAGGCAGCCTTAACTATGGCTACACCTTC.

This clonotype occurred a few times. This chain connects TRBV19 to TRBJ1-1; weak D call: TRBD1 (5 bases). There are 14 residues in the CDR3. The germline V gene encodes CDR1 LNHDA and CDR2 SQIVND (reference sequence). V lost 9 bases, J lost 1 base, and 15 bases lay in between. CDR3 in DNA: TGTGCCAGCCGAGGGGCAGGGAAGAACACTGAAGCTTTCTTT. Its translation: CASRGAGKNTEAFF.

This chain links TRBV6-5 with TRBJ2-5; no clear D. CDR1 is MNHEY and CDR2 is SVGAGI in the germline V gene. The V gene lost 0 bases and the J gene lost 2 bases, with 10 bases spanning the gap. The CDR3 contains 15 residues. CDR3 sequence (DNA): TGTGCCAGCAGTTACTCGCCGGCTGTACAAGAGACCCAGTACTTC. Protein: CASSYSPAVQETQYF.

This clonotype was counted ten times or more. The CDR3 here is CASSKTHPSGRTYEQYF. The CDR3 bases are TGTGCCAGCAGCAAAACCCATCCTAGCGGAAGGACCTACGAGCAGTACTTC. The chain recombines TRBV21-1 with TRBJ2-7; the table's D call, TRBD2, was not checked against the DNA. TRBV21-1 is noted as a pseudogene. This CDR3 is built from 17 residues.

The chain links TRBV4-2 to TRBJ1-1, with 10 bases matching TRBD1. The germline CDR1 and CDR2 sequences are LGHNA and YNFKEQ. V was pared by 3 bases and J by 6 bases, with 10 bases of the junction left unmatched. This CDR3 has 16 residues. The CDR3 here is CASSQGTGVSSPEAFF. For the CDR3, the DNA is TGTGCCAGCAGCCAGGGGACAGGGGTCTCTTCCCCTGAAGCTTTCTTT.

This clonotype was recorded a few times. The chain uses TRBV27 and TRBJ1-5, with D unresolved. The CDR3 is made up of 18 amino acids. V was clipped by 6 bases and J by 0 bases, with 21 bases between them. CDR1 is MNHEY and CDR2 is SMNVEV in the germline V gene (reference sequence). For the CDR3, the DNA is TGTGCCAGCAGCTTAATCCCCCCGGGGAGTTATAGCAATCAGCCCCAGCATTTT. Translation: CASSLIPPGSYSNQPQHF.

This clonotype has a count of ten or more. This chain connects TRBV20-1 to TRBJ2-1; D perhaps matches TRBD1 (6 bases). Germline V gene data show CDR1 as DFQATT and CDR2 as SNEGSKA (reference sequence). V lost 0 bases and J 1 base, leaving 13 bases between the germline ends. This CDR3 is 16 amino acids long. DNA for the CDR3: TGCAGTGCTAGAGATCGAATCAGGGGATCCTACAATGAGCAGTTCTTC. It translates to CSARDRIRGSYNEQFF.

This clonotype was recorded many times. V usage is TRBV11-1 and J usage is TRBJ2-1, with TRBD2 identical over 9 bases. Germline V lookup: CDR1 SGHAT, CDR2 FQDESV (reference sequence). The CDR3 loop spans 22 amino acids. Trimming cost V 0 bases and J 4 bases; bases outside gene matches: 22. CDR3 amino acids: CASSLAFVGTPKRLAAYNEQFF. The CDR3 DNA reads as TGTGCCAGCAGCTTAGCCTTCGTCGGGACACCCAAAAGACTAGCGGCTTACAATGAGCAGTTCTTC.

This clonotype has a count of ten or more. This sequence joins TRBV7-8 and TRBJ2-1; D perhaps matches TRBD1 (6 bases). The CDR3 length is 11 residues. V was trimmed by 5 bases and J by 10 bases, leaving 9 bases between them. The germline gives CDR1 SGHVS, CDR2 FQNEAQ. For the CDR3, the DNA is TGTGCCAGCAGCACGACAGGAGAGCAGTTCTTC. Its translation: CASSTTGEQFF.

There are many counts of this clonotype. V is TRBV6-5 and J is TRBJ2-1; 9 nucleotides agree with TRBD1. The CDR3 loop spans 15 amino acids. V lost 2 bases, J lost 7 bases, and 6 bases stayed unmatched. Germline CDR1 is MNHEY and CDR2 is SVGAGI. The CDR3: CASSYMDRGGNEQFF. CDR3 nucleotides: TGTGCCAGCAGTTACATGGACAGGGGTGGTAATGAGCAGTTCTTC.

This clonotype occurred a few times. V is TRBV11-2 and J is TRBJ1-5, with D perhaps TRBD1 (6 bases). V was shortened by 5 bases and J by 3 bases, with 26 bases between the two germline ends. CDR3 length: 19 amino acids. Germline V gene lookup returns CDR1 SGHAT and CDR2 FQNNGV. CDR3 sequence: CASSNPPGQGMRNNQPQHF. The DNA of the CDR3 is TGTGCCAGCAGCAACCCTCCGGGTCAGGGGATGCGGAACAATCAGCCCCAGCATTTT.

This clonotype has ten or more counts. The chain has TRBV27 and TRBJ1-2; 7 nucleotides agree with TRBD1. Per germline, CDR1 MNHEY and CDR2 SMNVEV (reference sequence). The CDR3 length is 12 residues. The trim removed 2 bases at V and 8 bases at J, leaving 2 bases unmatched. The CDR3 region has the DNA TGTGCCAGCAGTTTACGAGGGGGCGGCTACACCTTC. It specifies CASSLRGGGYTF.

The V gene is TRBV4-1, the J gene TRBJ2-4, with no clear D. In germline, CDR1 is MGHRA, CDR2 YSYEKL. Trimming cost V 3 bases and J 4 bases, with 10 bases left between them. The CDR3 runs to 14 residues. The DNA of the CDR3 is TGCGCCAGCAGCCAGAAGTATGGGAAAAACATTCAGTACTTC. Its translation is CASSQKYGKNIQYF.

This clonotype was observed at least ten times. The rearrangement links TRBV27 to TRBJ1-2; 7 bases agree with TRBD1. J was trimmed by 4 bases and V by 5 bases; bases with no gene match: 7. Germline V gives CDR1 MNHEY, CDR2 SMNVEV (reference sequence). The CDR3 is 14 amino acids. The CDR3 sequence is CASSQTGSGYGYTF. CDR3 in DNA: TGTGCCAGCAGTCAGACAGGGTCGGGCTATGGCTACACCTTC.

This clonotype was observed a few times. The chain has TRBV7-2 and TRBJ2-1; TRBD2 agrees at 8 bases. The CDR3 covers 14 residues. The V gene end was trimmed by 4 bases and the J gene end by 6 bases; junction bases not matched to a gene: 5. CDR1 SGHTA and CDR2 FQGNSA come from the germline V gene. The CDR3, as DNA: TGTGCCAGCAGCTGGCGCGGGGGGCCCAATGAGCAGTTCTTC. Its protein is CASSWRGGPNEQFF.

This clonotype was detected ten times or more. The chain combines TRBV12-3 or TRBV12-4 with TRBJ1-4, with TRBD1 matching 8 bases. The CDR3 loop spans 14 amino acids. J gave up 8 bases and V 7 bases, and 9 bases lay outside the gene matches. CDR3 nucleotides: TGTGCCAGCAACCAACAGGGGGTGGGGGAAAAACTGTTTTTT. Protein product: CASNQQGVGEKLFF.

This clonotype was recorded a few times. CDR3 nucleotide sequence: TGCAGTGCTAGAGTACCCCCTTTTCGTCATGAGCAGTTCTTC. It codes for CSARVPPFRHEQFF. The chain is built from TRBV20-1 and TRBJ2-1; the D is unclear. Germline V lookup: CDR1 DFQATT, CDR2 SNEGSKA (reference sequence). The CDR3 runs to 14 residues. V shed 1 base and J shed 8 bases, with 15 bases lying between them.

This clonotype was observed many times. The chain couples TRBV5-5 to TRBJ1-1, with 9 bases aligning to TRBD1. The CDR3 runs to 14 residues. V lost 4 bases and J lost 3; bases outside the gene matches: 4. Per the germline V gene, CDR1 is SGHKS and CDR2 is YYEKEE (reference sequence). The CDR3 loop is CASSRRQGDTEAFF. The CDR3 bases are TGTGCCAGCAGCCGCCGACAGGGGGACACTGAAGCTTTCTTT.

This clonotype has at least ten counts. The chain links TRBV27 to TRBJ1-3; D perhaps matches TRBD1 (5 bases). The germline V gene encodes CDR1 MNHEY and CDR2 SMNVEV (reference sequence). CDR3 length: 16 amino acids. V was clipped by 0 bases and J by 2 bases, with 11 bases between them. CDR3 nucleotide sequence: TGTGCCAGCAGTTTATCACAAGGGGAGGCTGGAAACACCATATATTTT. It encodes CASSLSQGEAGNTIYF.

This clonotype was observed a few times. The chain couples TRBV10-1 to TRBJ1-6; weak D call: TRBD1 (5 bases). The germline V gene encodes CDR1 WNHNN and CDR2 SYGVQD (reference sequence). This CDR3 contains 16 residues. V was trimmed by 6 bases and J by 9 bases, leaving 21 bases between them. The CDR3 region is CASRVPQGDGPSPLHF. The CDR3 DNA reads as TGCGCCAGCAGAGTGCCGCAGGGCGACGGGCCTTCACCCCTCCACTTT.

This clonotype appeared many times. The V call is TRBV27, the J call TRBJ1-2, with D perhaps TRBD1 (6 bases). The germline CDR1 and CDR2 sequences are MNHEY and SMNVEV (reference sequence). V shed 6 bases and J shed 3 bases, with 11 bases lying between them. CDR3 length equals 13 residues. This chain's CDR3 is CASRGRGDYGYTF. The CDR3 nucleotides read TGTGCCAGCAGGGGCAGGGGTGACTATGGCTACACCTTC.